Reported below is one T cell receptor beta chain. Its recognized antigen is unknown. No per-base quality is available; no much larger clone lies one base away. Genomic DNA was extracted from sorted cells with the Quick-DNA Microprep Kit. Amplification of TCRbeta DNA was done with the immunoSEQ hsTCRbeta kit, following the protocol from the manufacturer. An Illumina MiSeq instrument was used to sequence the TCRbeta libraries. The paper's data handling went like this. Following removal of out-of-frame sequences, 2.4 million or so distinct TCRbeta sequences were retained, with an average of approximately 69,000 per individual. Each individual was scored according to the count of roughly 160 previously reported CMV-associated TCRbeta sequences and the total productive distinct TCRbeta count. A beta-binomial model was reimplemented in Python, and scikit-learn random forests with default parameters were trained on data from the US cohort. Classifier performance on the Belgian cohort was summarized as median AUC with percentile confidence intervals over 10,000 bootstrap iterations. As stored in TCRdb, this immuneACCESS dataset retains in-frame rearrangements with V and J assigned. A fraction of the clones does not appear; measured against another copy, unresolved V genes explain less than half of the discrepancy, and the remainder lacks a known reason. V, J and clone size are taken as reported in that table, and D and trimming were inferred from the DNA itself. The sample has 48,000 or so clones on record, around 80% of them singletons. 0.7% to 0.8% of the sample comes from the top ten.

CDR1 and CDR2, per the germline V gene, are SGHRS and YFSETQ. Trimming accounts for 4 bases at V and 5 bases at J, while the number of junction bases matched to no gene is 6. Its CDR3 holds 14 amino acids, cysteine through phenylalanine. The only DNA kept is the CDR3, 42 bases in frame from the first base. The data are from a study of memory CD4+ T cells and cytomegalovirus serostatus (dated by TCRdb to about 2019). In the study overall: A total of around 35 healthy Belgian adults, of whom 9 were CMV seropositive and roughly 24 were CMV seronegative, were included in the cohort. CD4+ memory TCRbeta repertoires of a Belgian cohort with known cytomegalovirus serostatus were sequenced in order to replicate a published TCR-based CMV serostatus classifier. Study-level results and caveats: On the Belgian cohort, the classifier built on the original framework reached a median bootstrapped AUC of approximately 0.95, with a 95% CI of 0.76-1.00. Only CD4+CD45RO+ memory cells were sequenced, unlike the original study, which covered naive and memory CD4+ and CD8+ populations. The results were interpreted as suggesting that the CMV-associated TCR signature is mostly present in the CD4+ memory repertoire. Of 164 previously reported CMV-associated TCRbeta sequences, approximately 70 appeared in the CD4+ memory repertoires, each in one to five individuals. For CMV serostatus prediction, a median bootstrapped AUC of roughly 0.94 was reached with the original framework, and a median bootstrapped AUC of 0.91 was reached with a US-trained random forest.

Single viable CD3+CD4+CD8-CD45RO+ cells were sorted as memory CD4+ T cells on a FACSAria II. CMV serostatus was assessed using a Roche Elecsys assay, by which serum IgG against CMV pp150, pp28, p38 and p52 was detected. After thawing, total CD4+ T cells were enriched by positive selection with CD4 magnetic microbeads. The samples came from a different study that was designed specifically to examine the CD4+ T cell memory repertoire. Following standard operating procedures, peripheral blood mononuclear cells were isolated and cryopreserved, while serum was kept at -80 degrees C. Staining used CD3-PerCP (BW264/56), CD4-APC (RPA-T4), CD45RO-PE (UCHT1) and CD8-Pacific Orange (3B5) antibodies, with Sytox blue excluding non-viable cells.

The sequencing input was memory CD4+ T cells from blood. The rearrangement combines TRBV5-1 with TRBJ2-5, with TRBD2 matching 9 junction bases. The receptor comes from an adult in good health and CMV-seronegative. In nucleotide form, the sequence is TGCGCCAGCAGCGAGACTAGCGGAGGGGAGACCCAGTACTTC. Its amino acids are CASSETSGGETQYF.